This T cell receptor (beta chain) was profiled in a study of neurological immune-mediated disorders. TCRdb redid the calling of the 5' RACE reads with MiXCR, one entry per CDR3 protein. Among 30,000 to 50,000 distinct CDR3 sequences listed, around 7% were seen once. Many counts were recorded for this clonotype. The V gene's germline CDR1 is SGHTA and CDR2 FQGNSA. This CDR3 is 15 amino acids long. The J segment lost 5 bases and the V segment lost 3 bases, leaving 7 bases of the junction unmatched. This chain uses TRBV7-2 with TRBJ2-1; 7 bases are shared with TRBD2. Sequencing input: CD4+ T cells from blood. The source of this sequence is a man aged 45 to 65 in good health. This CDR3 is CASSFEGGPHNEQFF. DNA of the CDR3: TGTGCCAGCAGCTTTGAGGGAGGGCCGCACAATGAGCAGTTCTTC.